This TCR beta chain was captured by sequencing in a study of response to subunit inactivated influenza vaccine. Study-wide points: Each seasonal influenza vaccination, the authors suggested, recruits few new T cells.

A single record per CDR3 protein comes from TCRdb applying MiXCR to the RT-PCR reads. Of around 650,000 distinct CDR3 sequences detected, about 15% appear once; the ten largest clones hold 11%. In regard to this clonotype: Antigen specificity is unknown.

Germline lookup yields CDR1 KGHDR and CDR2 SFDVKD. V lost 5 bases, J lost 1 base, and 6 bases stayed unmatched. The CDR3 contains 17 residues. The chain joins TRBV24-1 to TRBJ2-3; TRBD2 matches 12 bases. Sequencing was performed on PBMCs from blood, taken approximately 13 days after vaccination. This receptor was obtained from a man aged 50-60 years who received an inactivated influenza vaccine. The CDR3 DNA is TGTGCCACCAGTGCTAGCGGGAGGGCCGGGGGCACAGATACGCAGTATTTT. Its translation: CATSASGRAGGTDTQYF.